The rows below give T cell receptor beta chains drawn from one sample of a study of T cell responses to AZD1222 COVID-19 vaccine. The assay was immunoSEQ multiplex PCR, and TCRdb's table has in-frame clones only and misses some. Seen here are 65,000 to 85,000 clones, roughly 84% observed once, and the top ten hold approximately 21%. The specimen comprised peripheral blood, sampled on day 0 of AZD1222 vaccination. The receptors come from an adult in good health. The CDR3 runs from the conserved cysteine through the conserved F or W. Each record gives: CDR3 length, V gene, J gene, D gene, clone size, CDR3 DNA, CDR3 protein. A D gene is named only where the DNA matches it firmly. Clone size, where shown, is once, few, many, or a class for clones that have expanded.

cdr3_length: 15; v_call: TRBV9; j_call: TRBJ1-4; d_call: TRBD1; clone_size: NA; cdr3_nt: TGTGCCAGCAGCGGAAGCGGGACAGGGGATGAAAAACTGTTTTTT; cdr3_aa: CASSGSGTGDEKLFF
cdr3_length: 17; v_call: TRBV5-1; j_call: TRBJ1-1; d_call: TRBD1; clone_size: once; cdr3_nt: TGCGCCAGCAGCTTGGACGTTGGGGTGACAGGGATGACTGAAGCTTTCTTT; cdr3_aa: CASSLDVGVTGMTEAFF
cdr3_length: 13; v_call: TRBV5-1; j_call: TRBJ1-2; d_call: NA; clone_size: NA; cdr3_nt: TGCGCCAGCAGCTCCGGAGGGACCTATGGCTACACCTTC; cdr3_aa: CASSSGGTYGYTF
cdr3_length: 15; v_call: TRBV9; j_call: TRBJ1-1; d_call: NA; clone_size: NA; cdr3_nt: TGTGCCAGCAGCGTAGATCGGGGGTTAGGGACTGAAGCTTTCTTT; cdr3_aa: CASSVDRGLGTEAFF
cdr3_length: 13; v_call: TRBV27; j_call: TRBJ1-2; d_call: NA; clone_size: once; cdr3_nt: TGTGCCAGCAGTTTAAGGCCTTCGTTAAGCTACACCTTC; cdr3_aa: CASSLRPSLSYTF
cdr3_length: 15; v_call: TRBV6-2/TRBV6-3; j_call: TRBJ1-5; d_call: NA; clone_size: NA; cdr3_nt: TGTGCCAGCAGTTGGGGGGAATATAGCAATCAGCCCCAGCATTTT; cdr3_aa: CASSWGEYSNQPQHF
cdr3_length: 14; v_call: TRBV6-5; j_call: TRBJ2-7; d_call: NA; clone_size: NA; cdr3_nt: TGTGCCAGCAGCCAAGGACAGAACTCCTACGAGCAGTACTTC; cdr3_aa: CASSQGQNSYEQYF
cdr3_length: 16; v_call: TRBV15; j_call: TRBJ1-5; d_call: NA; clone_size: NA; cdr3_nt: TGTGCCACCAGCCGCCGTTATCGGGGCGGCAATCAGCCCCAGCATTTT; cdr3_aa: CATSRRYRGGNQPQHF
cdr3_length: 17; v_call: TRBV7-3; j_call: TRBJ2-1; d_call: NA; clone_size: NA; cdr3_nt: TGTGCCAGCAGCTTAGGATCGGTAGTGGCTGGTTACAATGAGCAGTTCTTC; cdr3_aa: CASSLGSVVAGYNEQFF
cdr3_length: 15; v_call: TRBV18; j_call: TRBJ1-2; d_call: NA; clone_size: NA; cdr3_nt: TGTGCCAGCTCACCACGAGGAGGGGCGGCCTATGGCTACACCTTC; cdr3_aa: CASSPRGGAAYGYTF
cdr3_length: 14; v_call: TRBV13; j_call: TRBJ1-1; d_call: NA; clone_size: NA; cdr3_nt: TGTGCCAGCAGCGCAAGGGACTCACTAAGGCGGGCTTTCTTT; cdr3_aa: CASSARDSLRRAFF